A selection of T cell receptor beta chains follows, all from one sample in a study of identical twins. TCRdb called the 5' RACE reads again in MiXCR, with one record for every CDR3 protein. Altogether 350,000 to 600,000 distinct CDR3 sequences are present, about 14% being singletons, with the ten largest covering more than 0.5%. The sample also formed part of further work on yellow fever vaccine responses in identical twins.

The material sequenced was CD4+ T cells sorted from blood. These receptors all stem from a woman in her late teens or twenties in good health. CDR3s include the opening cysteine and the closing phenylalanine or tryptophan. D genes are given only for firm matches. Not every row has a clone size; where given, it reads once, few, many or a size class.

CDR3aa	CDR3nt	abundance	v_gene	j_gene	d_gene
CASRWTGGANTQYF	TGCGCCAGCAGGTGGACAGGGGGCGCGAATACGCAGTATTTT	.	TRBV5-1	TRBJ2-3	TRBD1
CASSSANRGTEAFF	TGTGCCAGCAGCTCCGCTAACAGAGGCACTGAAGCTTTCTTT	few	TRBV6-1	TRBJ1-1	.
CSVEGLAGVDEQFF	TGCAGCGTTGAAGGACTAGCGGGAGTTGATGAGCAGTTCTTC	many	TRBV29-1	TRBJ2-1	TRBD2
CASSMTSGSIINYEQYF	TGTGCCAGCAGCATGACTAGCGGGAGCATCATAAATTACGAGCAGTACTTC	few	TRBV7-9	TRBJ2-7	TRBD2
CASSKPGQGGYEQYF	TGTGCCAGCAGCAAGCCAGGACAGGGGGGATACGAGCAGTACTTC	once	TRBV6-2/TRBV6-3	TRBJ2-7	TRBD1
CASSLEDSLRNKYF	TGTGCCAGCAGCCTAGAGGACAGCCTCCGAAATAAGTATTTT	.	TRBV7-2	TRBJ2-3	.
CASKGGTAYNEQFF	TGTGCCAGCAAGGGCGGGACCGCCTACAATGAGCAGTTCTTC	.	TRBV4-2	TRBJ2-1	.
CASAWKDGSYEQYF	TGTGCCAGCGCCTGGAAGGACGGCTCCTACGAGCAGTACTTC	few	TRBV6-1	TRBJ2-7	.
CASGVGVYEQYF	TGTGCCAGCGGGGTGGGGGTGTACGAGCAGTACTTC	.	TRBV13	TRBJ2-7	.
CASSSHGQGATQTQYF	TGTGCCAGCAGTTCGCACGGACAGGGGGCGACACAGACCCAGTACTTC	.	TRBV28	TRBJ2-5	TRBD1
CASSSQGVGYGYTF	TGCGCCAGCAGCTCACAGGGTGTCGGCTATGGCTACACCTTC	few	TRBV5-1	TRBJ1-2	.
CASSHAGGISTDTQYF	TGCGCCAGCAGCCATGCTGGCGGGATAAGCACAGATACGCAGTATTTT	few	TRBV5-1	TRBJ2-3	.
CASSLRGGLTGELFF	TGTGCCAGCAGCTTGCGGGGGGGGCTGACCGGGGAGCTGTTTTTT	.	TRBV7-3	TRBJ2-2	TRBD2
CASSQAGLGYEQYF	TGTGCCAGCTCACAAGCCGGACTGGGCTACGAGCAGTACTTC	.	TRBV7-9	TRBJ2-7	.
CASSFTSGGLETQHF	TGTGCCAGCAGTTTCACTAGCGGGGGATTGGAGACCCAGCACTTC	.	TRBV12-3/TRBV12-4	TRBJ2-5	TRBD2